A selection of T cell receptor beta chains follows, all from one sample in a study of cytomegalovirus exposure and HLA in healthy donors. Generated by immunoSEQ multiplex PCR, the TCRdb table keeps only in-frame clones and is missing some. The sample contains 110,000 to 150,000 clones, around 85% of which appear only once. Sample: PBMCs. The source is a man younger than 35 in good health and CMV-seronegative. Both conserved end residues are part of each CDR3. The D gene is left open where the match is weak. Clone size, where shown, is once, few, many, or a class for clones that have expanded.

v_gene	abundance	d_gene	j_gene	CDR3aa	CDR3nt
TRBV6-4	once	TRBD2	TRBJ2-3	CASSLAGDRDTQYF	TGTGCCAGCAGCCTAGCGGGGGACAGAGATACGCAGTATTTT
TRBV6-1	-	TRBD1	TRBJ2-7	CASRGGGQGGDEQYF	TGTGCCAGCAGGGGAGGGGGACAGGGTGGGGACGAGCAGTACTTC
TRBV19	-	-	TRBJ1-5	CASSIDPGGKLQHF	TGTGCCAGTAGTATAGATCCGGGAGGGAAGCTCCAGCATTTT
TRBV7-2	many	-	TRBJ1-6	CASSALYNSPLHF	TGTGCCAGCAGCGCACTCTATAATTCACCCCTCCACTTT
TRBV28	-	TRBD1	TRBJ1-3	CATQTGAGNTIYF	TGTGCCACCCAGACAGGGGCTGGAAACACCATATATTTT
TRBV6-6	-	-	TRBJ2-1	CASSYSKSGYNEQFF	TGTGCCAGCAGTTACTCGAAGTCGGGGTACAATGAGCAGTTCTTC
TRBV5-1	once	-	TRBJ1-4	CASSSGQSNEKLFF	TGCGCCAGCAGCTCCGGACAGTCTAATGAAAAACTGTTTTTT
TRBV5-1	-	-	TRBJ2-7	CASRPDSTYEQYF	TGCGCCAGCAGACCCGACAGTACCTACGAGCAGTACTTC
TRBV2	-	TRBD1	TRBJ1-5	CASSGDRVWPQHF	TGTGCCAGCAGTGGCGACAGGGTCTGGCCCCAGCATTTT
TRBV19	-	TRBD2	TRBJ2-7	CASSIVGGEAYEQYF	TGTGCCAGTAGTATAGTTGGGGGGGAAGCCTACGAGCAGTACTTC
TRBV11-3	-	-	TRBJ2-7	CASSPGRGSSYEQYF	TGTGCCAGCAGCCCAGGACGAGGGAGCTCCTACGAGCAGTACTTC
TRBV10-3	few	-	TRBJ1-1	CAISGIEDTEAFF	TGTGCCATCTCAGGGATAGAGGACACTGAAGCTTTCTTT
TRBV27	once	-	TRBJ2-7	CASSFASESYEQYF	TGTGCCAGCAGTTTTGCAAGCGAATCCTACGAGCAGTACTTC
TRBV7-2	-	TRBD2	TRBJ2-1	CASSLDPGLATYNEQFF	TGTGCCAGCAGCTTAGACCCGGGACTAGCAACCTACAATGAGCAGTTCTTC
TRBV20-1	-	-	TRBJ1-1	CSAYGTPAFF	TGCAGTGCCTACGGGACACCGGCTTTCTTT
TRBV10-2	-	-	TRBJ1-1	CASSDPGTLMNTEAFF	TGCGCCAGCAGTGACCCTGGGACACTCATGAACACTGAAGCTTTCTTT
TRBV18	-	TRBD1	TRBJ1-4	CASSRSGTALEKLFF	TGTGCCAGCTCACGTTCCGGGACAGCCCTTGAAAAACTGTTTTTT
TRBV29-1	-	TRBD1	TRBJ2-7	CSVGIQGALVEQYF	TGCAGCGTAGGCATTCAGGGGGCTCTGGTCGAGCAGTACTTC
TRBV4-1	once	-	TRBJ1-6	CASSQASAGAMAPLHF	TGCGCCAGCAGCCAGGCTAGCGCAGGAGCAATGGCACCCCTCCACTTT
TRBV25-1	-	-	TRBJ2-1	CASSFGAYNEQFF	TGTGCCAGCAGCTTCGGAGCCTACAATGAGCAGTTCTTC
TRBV28	once	-	TRBJ2-1	CASSTTRTYPFVADEQFF	TGTGCCAGCAGTACTACACGAACCTATCCCTTCGTTGCCGATGAGCAGTTCTTC
TRBV2	-	-	TRBJ1-2	CASSYRQDGYTF	TGTGCCAGCAGCTATAGACAGGATGGCTACACCTTC
TRBV7-2	-	TRBD1	TRBJ2-5	CASSLNRGETQYF	TGTGCCAGCAGCTTAAACAGGGGAGAGACCCAGTACTTC
TRBV9	once	TRBD1	TRBJ1-1	CASSVGTAGGEVGTEAFF	TGTGCCAGCAGCGTAGGAACAGCAGGGGGCGAAGTGGGCACTGAAGCTTTCTTT
TRBV19	-	TRBD1	TRBJ1-1	CASSLDRDLEAFF	TGTGCCAGTAGCTTGGACAGGGATCTCGAAGCTTTCTTT
TRBV5-6	-	-	TRBJ2-7	CASSLVLSYEQYF	TGTGCCAGCAGCTTGGTTCTATCCTACGAGCAGTACTTC
TRBV7-8	-	TRBD2	TRBJ2-1	CASSLEGGTSGRREQFF	TGTGCCAGCAGCTTAGAAGGGGGGACTAGCGGGAGGAGAGAGCAGTTCTTC
TRBV5-6	once	-	TRBJ1-3	CASSLVSPGNTIYF	TGTGCCAGCAGCTTGGTTAGCCCTGGAAACACCATATATTTT
TRBV28	-	-	TRBJ1-5	CASSEGWGLEPQHF	TGTGCCAGCAGTGAGGGATGGGGATTAGAGCCCCAGCATTTT
TRBV5-1	-	TRBD2	TRBJ2-5	CASSLGAGGVETQYF	TGCGCCAGCAGCTTGGGAGCGGGGGGCGTAGAGACCCAGTACTTC
TRBV27	-	-	TRBJ2-7	CASSPYRALSYEQYF	TGTGCCAGCAGCCCATACAGGGCGCTATCCTACGAGCAGTACTTC
TRBV7-9	-	-	TRBJ2-7	CASSSIQQGPYEQYF	TGTGCCAGCAGCTCGATCCAACAGGGACCCTACGAGCAGTACTTC
TRBV11-3	-	-	TRBJ1-1	CASSRDLNTEAFF	TGTGCCAGCAGCCGCGATTTGAACACTGAAGCTTTCTTT
TRBV15	few	-	TRBJ1-1	CATSRLNTGYEAFF	TGTGCCACCAGCAGACTTAATACAGGTTACGAAGCTTTCTTT
TRBV5-1	-	-	TRBJ2-5	CASSLWGPGETQYF	TGCGCCAGCAGCTTGTGGGGGCCGGGGGAGACCCAGTACTTC
TRBV7-9	-	-	TRBJ1-4	CASSEDRTINEKLFF	TGTGCCAGCAGCGAAGACAGAACCATTAATGAAAAACTGTTTTTT
TRBV28	-	TRBD1	TRBJ2-6	CASSGQGARFGANVLTF	TGTGCCAGCAGTGGACAGGGGGCCCGTTTTGGGGCCAACGTCCTGACTTTC
TRBV14	-	-	TRBJ1-1	CASSRGGNTEAFF	TGTGCCAGCAGCAGGGGTGGGAACACTGAAGCTTTCTTT
TRBV7-2	once	TRBD1	TRBJ2-2	CASSPQGAVTGELFF	TGTGCCAGCAGCCCGCAGGGGGCCGTAACCGGGGAGCTGTTTTTT
TRBV6-6	few	-	TRBJ1-2	CASSYSRDLNYGYTF	TGTGCCAGCAGTTACTCGCGGGATCTTAACTATGGCTACACCTTC
TRBV4-1	-	-	TRBJ1-2	CASSQAARREGYTF	TGCGCCAGCAGCCAAGCCGCGAGACGGGAGGGCTACACCTTC
TRBV2	once	TRBD2	TRBJ2-3	CASSQPSGGSDTQYF	TGTGCCAGCAGTCAACCTAGCGGGGGCTCTGATACGCAGTATTTT
TRBV19	-	TRBD1	TRBJ2-7	CASSNTNRGTLYEQYF	TGTGCCAGTAGTAATACCAACAGGGGGACCCTATACGAGCAGTACTTC
TRBV7-9	-	-	TRBJ1-4	CASSLGQGQEKLFF	TGTGCCAGCAGCTTAGGGCAGGGGCAAGAAAAACTGTTTTTT
TRBV9	-	TRBD1	TRBJ2-7	CASAPRGTDSYEQYF	TGTGCCAGCGCCCCGAGAGGGACAGACTCCTACGAGCAGTACTTC
TRBV5-8	-	TRBD1	TRBJ1-5	CASSSGQGLQPQHF	TGTGCCAGCAGCTCCGGACAGGGTTTACAGCCCCAGCATTTT
TRBV15	-	-	TRBJ2-7	CATSGAAGLTYEQYF	TGTGCCACCAGCGGGGCGGCAGGGTTAACCTACGAGCAGTACTTC
TRBV19	-	-	TRBJ1-5	CASSTHPPGDQPQHF	TGTGCCAGTAGTACGCATCCGCCCGGGGATCAGCCCCAGCATTTT